One sample yielded the 6 T cell receptor beta chains listed below, sequenced in a study of T-cell reconstitution after alpha-beta-depleted transplantation in children (dated by TCRdb to the mid-2010s). Read against the paper, the sample's treatment or condition label means: allogeneic hematopoietic cell transplantation with graft depleted of TCRalphabeta T cells and CD19 B cells. The library was made by PCR. Data came from an Illumina HiSeq 2500. Molecular barcoding was employed in the preparation of TCR libraries, with unique molecular identifiers being used to normalize TCRbeta repertoire quantification. TCRdb reworked the public reads: Q25 trimming with fastp, MiXCR clone assembly, productive beta chains retained. Rows are unified per CDR3 protein, each entry keeping the most common DNA and genes. Across this sample there are 700,000 to 950,000 distinct CDR3 sequences, with roughly 15% seen only once. The top ten hold approximately 5% of the sample.

The material was PBMCs, mostly from graft donor cells, obtained 360 days after TCRalphabeta/CD19-depleted stem cell transplant. These TCRs come from a male patient younger than 18 who had a stem cell transplant for acute lymphoblastic leukemia, so the T cells may come from the graft donor.

The rearrangement uses TRBV5-5 and TRBJ1-6; D is unclear. V was trimmed by 1 base and J by 0 bases, leaving 11 bases between them. Per the germline V gene, CDR1 is SGHKS and CDR2 is YYEKEE (reference sequence). This CDR3 comprises 17 residues. CDR3 sequence (DNA): TGTGCCAGCAGCTTGACGCCGCGGAGCTCCTATAATTCACCCCTCCACTTT. Its protein is CASSLTPRSSYNSPLHF.

This clonotype has just a few counts. V is TRBV4-1 and J is TRBJ2-1, with D possibly being TRBD1 (6 bases). CDR3 length equals 14 residues. Per germline, CDR1 MGHRA and CDR2 YSYEKL. Trimming removed 1 base from V and 5 bases from J, with 9 bases in between. The CDR3: CASSQVPGDNEQFF. Here the CDR3 DNA reads TGCGCCAGCAGCCAAGTTCCAGGGGACAATGAGCAGTTCTTC.

The chain links TRBV7-9 to TRBJ2-7; 10 bases are shared with TRBD1. CDR3 length: 17 residues. V gave up 3 bases and J gave up 2 bases; unmatched junction bases: 10. Germline assignment: CDR1 SEHNR and CDR2 FQNEAQ (reference sequence). The CDR3 spells CASSFHPAGTGAYEQYF. CDR3 in DNA: TGTGCCAGCAGCTTCCACCCCGCCGGGACAGGGGCCTACGAGCAGTACTTC.

Remarks on this clonotype: At one end, the junction sequence differs from germline, possibly due to a read error. This chain links TRBV6-1 with TRBJ1-1; no clear D. CDR1 and CDR2 (germline): MNHNS, SASEGT. This CDR3 has 12 amino acids. This CDR3 reads CASSESGYQAGF. The CDR3 coding sequence is TGTGCCAGCAGTGAAAGCGGGTACCAGGCGGGGTTT.

This clonotype was found a few times. The chain recombines TRBV5-1 with TRBJ2-2, with D tentatively TRBD2 (6 bases). Germline lookup yields CDR1 SGHRS and CDR2 YFSETQ. The CDR3 is made up of 16 amino acids. V lost 4 bases, J lost 2 bases, and 15 bases lay in between. The CDR3 loop is CASSGGLRDNTGELFF. DNA for the CDR3: TGCGCCAGCAGCGGGGGACTTCGGGATAACACCGGGGAGCTGTTTTTT.

The chain employs TRBV4-1 and TRBJ1-2, with 9 bases lining up with TRBD1. This CDR3 has 13 residues. Looked up from germline, CDR1 is MGHRA and CDR2 is YSYEKL. After removal of 4 bases from V and 8 bases from J, the junction contained 5 bases not matched to a gene. This chain's CDR3 is CASSRTGAGGYTF. The CDR3 coding sequence is TGCGCCAGCAGCCGGACAGGGGCGGGAGGCTACACCTTC.